One sample yielded the 19 T cell receptor beta chains listed below, sequenced in a study of CD4 T cell repertoires in COVID-19. Measured with immunoSEQ multiplex PCR; TCRdb has only the in-frame clones, and not every one. The table includes some 71,000 clones, 83% detected once. The input for sequencing was CD4+ T cells from peripheral blood, taken after recovery from COVID-19. Receptors originate from a human donor who had COVID-19.

The CDR3 region is CASSFSEIQETQYF. DNA of the CDR3: TGTGCCAGCAGTTTTTCAGAGATCCAAGAGACCCAGTACTTC. The V call is TRBV7-9, the J call TRBJ2-5, with D uncertain. This CDR3 region has 14 residues. V was shortened by 6 bases and J by 1 base, with 12 bases between the two germline ends. From germline, CDR1 is SEHNR and CDR2 FQNEAQ (reference sequence).

To note about this clone: A junction boundary mismatches the germline segment, possibly from a read error. This sequence joins TRBV2 and TRBJ2-5; D unclear. The CDR3 consists of 14 residues. The germline V gene encodes CDR1 SNHLY and CDR2 FYNNEI. The CDR3 loop reads CASGERLKKETQYF. The CDR3 bases are TGTGCCAGCGGTGAGAGGCTCAAAAAGGAGACCCAGTACTTC.

V gene TRBV19 combines with J gene TRBJ2-1; 8 bases are shared with TRBD1. Germline CDR1 reads LNHDA; CDR2 reads SQIVND (reference sequence). This CDR3 is 14 amino acids long. V lost 8 bases and J lost 4; bases outside the gene matches: 7. CDR3 protein: CASERTGKYNEQFF. The CDR3 DNA reads as TGTGCCAGTGAGCGGACAGGGAAGTACAATGAGCAGTTCTTC.

This chain joins TRBV27 and TRBJ1-6; D gene uncertain. Between the trimmed V and J ends, which lost 2 bases and 3 bases, there was a span of 2 bases. CDR1 is MNHEY, CDR2 SMNVEV, per germline (reference sequence). The CDR3 contains 13 residues. CDR3 bases: TGTGCCAGCAGTTTAAACTATAATTCACCCCTCCACTTT. Translating gives CASSLNYNSPLHF.

This sequence joins TRBV7-3 and TRBJ2-2; 8 nucleotides align to TRBD2. Germline V gene lookup returns CDR1 SGHTA and CDR2 FQGTGA. Trimming at V came to 5 bases and at J to 7 bases, leaving 12 bases not matched to a gene. The CDR3 totals 16 residues. CDR3 amino acids: CASSRQTAGAGGELFF. The CDR3 nucleotides read TGTGCCAGCAGCCGACAAACAGCGGGGGCGGGCGGGGAGCTGTTTTTT.

This clone was counted a single time. This chain joins TRBV11-1 and TRBJ1-1; D ambiguous. The V end lost 0 bases, the J end lost 5 bases, and 4 bases lay between the germline ends. The length of the CDR3 is 12 residues. Germline V gives CDR1 SGHAT, CDR2 FQDESV (reference sequence). The CDR3 DNA sequence: TGTGCCAGCAGCTTAGCGGGGACTGAAGCTTTCTTT. Encoded protein: CASSLAGTEAFF.

The chain uses TRBV28 and TRBJ2-1; 9 bases are shared with TRBD2. CDR1 and CDR2 (germline): MDHEN, SYDVKM. CDR3 length: 13 amino acids. V trimming: 6 bases; J trimming: 9 bases; junction bases outside the gene matches: 6. The chain's CDR3 is CASRPSGTLEQFF. In DNA form, the CDR3 reads TGTGCCAGCAGGCCTAGCGGGACGCTTGAGCAGTTCTTC. The whole variable domain, filled in from reference TRBV28 and TRBJ2-1, reads DVKVTQSSRYLVKRTGEKVFLECVQDMDHENMFWYRQDPGLGLRLIYFSYDVKMKEKGDIPEGYSVSREKKERFSLILESASTNQTSMYLCASRPSGTLEQFFGPGTRLTVL.

The chain couples TRBV9 to TRBJ1-2; D is perhaps TRBD1 (6 bases). This CDR3 has 14 amino acids. V was clipped by 2 bases and J by 7 bases, with 15 bases between them. In germline, CDR1 is SGDLS, CDR2 YYNGEE. DNA of the CDR3: TGTGCCAGCAGCGTGAGCGGGACACCACTTGGCTACACCTTC. It specifies CASSVSGTPLGYTF.

This clone is a singleton in its sample. J is TRBJ1-1 and V is TRBV25-1; no definite D call. The CDR3 loop spans 14 amino acids. The V end was cut by 4 bases, the J end by 7 bases, with 16 bases between. The germline V gene has CDR1 MGHDK and CDR2 SYGVNS. CDR3 in DNA: TGTGCCAGCAGTGCGATGGGAGCGAGGGTTGAAGCTTTCTTT. Translation: CASSAMGARVEAFF.

The CDR3 DNA reads as TGTGCCTGGGGTCGGACTCCAACGGCCTATTCACCCCTCCACTTT. It specifies CAWGRTPTAYSPLHF. The V and J genes are TRBV30 and TRBJ1-6; D unclear. The CDR3 runs 15 residues. Germline V lookup: CDR1 GTSNPN, CDR2 SVGIG (reference sequence). Trimming shortened V by 5 bases and J by 8 bases, and 19 bases separated the two germline ends.

This chain links TRBV3-1 (or the pseudogene TRBV3-2) with TRBJ1-1; D perhaps matches TRBD1 (6 bases). V shed 4 bases and J shed 4 bases, with 13 bases lying between them. Germline V gene data show CDR1 as LGHDT and CDR2 as YNNKEL (reference sequence). The CDR3 is 14 residues long. CDR3 in DNA: TGTGCCAGCAGCCGGAAAGGAGGGGGCACTGAAGCTTTCTTT. This gives the protein CASSRKGGGTEAFF.

The rearrangement joins TRBV19 to TRBJ2-3; TRBD1 or TRBD2 may be the D gene (5 bases each). The V end lost 4 bases, the J end lost 2 bases, and 13 bases lay between the germline ends. The CDR3 consists of 15 residues. Germline-derived CDR1 and CDR2 are LNHDA and SQIVND (reference sequence). CDR3 coding DNA: TGTGCCAGTAGTACTGGGGCAGGACTCACAGATACGCAGTATTTT. Translating it yields CASSTGAGLTDTQYF. The complete variable domain, with remaining parts taken from reference TRBV19 and TRBJ2-3, reads DGGITQSPKYLFRKEGQNVTLSCEQNLNHDAMYWYRQDPGQGLRLIYYSQIVNDFQKGDIAEGYSVSREKKESFPLTVTSAQKNPTAFYLCASSTGAGLTDTQYFGPGTRLTVL.

The V gene is TRBV10-2, the J gene TRBJ1-1; TRBD1 might be the D (5 bases). The germline V and J ends were trimmed by 1 base and 1 base, with 7 bases remaining between them. The CDR3 has 14 residues. The germline gives CDR1 WSHSY, CDR2 SAAADI. CDR3 amino acids: CASSEYTGNTEAFF. CDR3 DNA sequence: TGCGCCAGCAGTGAGTACACAGGGAACACTGAAGCTTTCTTT.

This sequence joins TRBV11-2 and TRBJ1-6; D gene uncertain. Deletions cut 4 bases from V and 6 bases from J, with 4 bases between. CDR1 SGHAT and CDR2 FQNNGV come from the germline V gene. This CDR3 spans 12 amino acids. CDR3 in amino acids: CASSSSNSPLHF. The CDR3 nucleotides read TGTGCCAGCAGCTCGAGTAATTCACCCCTCCACTTT.

V and J are TRBV4-1 and TRBJ2-1; 12 bases map to TRBD2. Germline CDR1 and CDR2: MGHRA and YSYEKL. The J segment lost 6 bases and the V segment lost 0 bases, leaving 15 bases of the junction unmatched. The CDR3 is made up of 20 amino acids. The CDR3 protein is CASSQDQWDRASGRANEQFF. The CDR3 region has the DNA TGCGCCAGCAGCCAAGATCAGTGGGACAGGGCTAGCGGGAGGGCCAATGAGCAGTTCTTC.

V gene TRBV7-2 combines with J gene TRBJ2-5; the D gene is possibly TRBD2 (5 bases). The V gene lost 3 bases and the J gene lost 5 bases, with 13 bases spanning the gap. The germline V gene encodes CDR1 SGHTA and CDR2 FQGNSA. The CDR3 is 14 residues long. The CDR3 region is CASSFMASRETQYF. In nucleotides, the CDR3 is TGTGCCAGCAGCTTCATGGCTAGCAGGGAGACCCAGTACTTC. The entire variable domain, with the rest obtained from reference TRBV7-2 and TRBJ2-5, is as follows: GAGVSQSPSNKVTEKGKDVELRCDPISGHTALYWYRQSLGQGLEFLIYFQGNSAPDKSGLPSDRFSAERTGGSVSTLTIQRTQQEDSAVYLCASSFMASRETQYFGPGTRLLVL.

This chain connects TRBV7-9 to TRBJ2-7; D unclear. With 4 bases removed from V and 5 bases from J, the gap between germline ends came to 6 bases. Germline lookup yields CDR1 SEHNR and CDR2 FQNEAQ (reference sequence). CDR3 length equals 11 residues. CDR3 loop: CASSSSNEQYF. CDR3 bases: TGTGCCAGCAGCTCGAGTAACGAGCAGTACTTC.

V and J are TRBV2 and TRBJ2-5, with D possibly TRBD2 on 5 matching bases. The CDR3 has 14 residues. The V gene's germline CDR1 is SNHLY and CDR2 FYNNEI. The germline V and J ends were trimmed by 6 bases and 5 bases, with 16 bases remaining between them. DNA of the CDR3: TGTGCCAGCAGGGCTGGTTCTAGCTGGGAGACCCAGTACTTC. It specifies CASRAGSSWETQYF.

The gene calls are TRBV11-2 and TRBJ1-2; TRBD1 matches 7 bases. V dropped 6 bases and J dropped 7; count of bases not matched to a gene: 5. The germline V gene has CDR1 SGHAT and CDR2 FQNNGV. The CDR3 is made up of 12 amino acids. The CDR3 DNA reads as TGTGCCAGCAGAATGGGACAGCTTGGCTACACCTTC. Its protein is CASRMGQLGYTF.